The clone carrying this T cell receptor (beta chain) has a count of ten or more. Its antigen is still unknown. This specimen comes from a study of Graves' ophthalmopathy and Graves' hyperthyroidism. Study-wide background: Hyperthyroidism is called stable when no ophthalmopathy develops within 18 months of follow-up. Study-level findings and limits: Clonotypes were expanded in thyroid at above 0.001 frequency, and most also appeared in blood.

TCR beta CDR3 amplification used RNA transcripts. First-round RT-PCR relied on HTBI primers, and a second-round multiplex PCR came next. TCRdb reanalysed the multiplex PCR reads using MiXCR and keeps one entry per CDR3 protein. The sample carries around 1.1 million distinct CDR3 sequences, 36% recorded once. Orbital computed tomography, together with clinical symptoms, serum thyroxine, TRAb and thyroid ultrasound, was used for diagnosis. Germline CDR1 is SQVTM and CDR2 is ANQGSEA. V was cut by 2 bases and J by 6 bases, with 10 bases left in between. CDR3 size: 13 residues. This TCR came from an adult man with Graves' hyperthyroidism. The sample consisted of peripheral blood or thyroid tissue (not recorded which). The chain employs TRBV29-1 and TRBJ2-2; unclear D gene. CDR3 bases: TGCAGCGTTGAAATCTTGGTCCCCGGGGAGCTGTTTTTT. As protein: CSVEILVPGELFF.